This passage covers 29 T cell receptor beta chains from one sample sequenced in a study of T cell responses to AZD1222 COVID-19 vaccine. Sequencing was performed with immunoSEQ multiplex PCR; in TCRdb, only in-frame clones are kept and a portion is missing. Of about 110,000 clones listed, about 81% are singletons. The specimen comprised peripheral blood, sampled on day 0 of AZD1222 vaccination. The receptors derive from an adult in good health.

The CDR3 DNA follows: TGTGCCAGCAGTTCGGCTTCCAGAGCAGAATCGAACACCGGGGAGCTGTTTTTT. Protein sequence: CASSSASRAESNTGELFF. The V call is TRBV6-2 or TRBV6-3, the J call TRBJ2-2; D is undetermined. Germline lookup yields CDR1 MNHEY and CDR2 SVGEGT. The CDR3 totals 18 residues. V gave up 4 bases and J gave up 0 bases, with 18 bases separating them.

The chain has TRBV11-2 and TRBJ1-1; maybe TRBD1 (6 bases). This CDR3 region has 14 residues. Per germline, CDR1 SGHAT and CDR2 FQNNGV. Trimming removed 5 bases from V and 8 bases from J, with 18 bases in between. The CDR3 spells CASSRTDRRSEAFF. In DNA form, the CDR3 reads TGTGCCAGCAGCCGAACAGACAGGAGATCCGAAGCTTTCTTT. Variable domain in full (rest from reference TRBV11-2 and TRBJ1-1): EAGVAQSPRYKIIEKRQSVAFWCNPISGHATLYWYQQILGQGPKLLIQFQNNGVVDDSQLPKDRFSAERLKGVDSTLKIQPAKLEDSAVYLCASSRTDRRSEAFFGQGTRLTVV.

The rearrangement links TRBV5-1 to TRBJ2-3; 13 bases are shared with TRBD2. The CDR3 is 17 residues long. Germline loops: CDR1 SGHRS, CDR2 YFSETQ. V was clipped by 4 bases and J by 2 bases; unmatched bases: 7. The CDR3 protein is CASSPRTSGGFTDTQYF. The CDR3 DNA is TGCGCCAGCAGCCCAAGGACTAGCGGGGGATTCACAGATACGCAGTATTTT.

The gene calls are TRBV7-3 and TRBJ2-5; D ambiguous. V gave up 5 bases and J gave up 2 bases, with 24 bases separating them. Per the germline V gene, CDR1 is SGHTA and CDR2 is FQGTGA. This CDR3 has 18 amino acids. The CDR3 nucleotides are TGTGCCAGCAGCACAATTTTAAGGAAAAGAGTTCCGCAAGAGACCCAGTACTTC. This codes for CASSTILRKRVPQETQYF.

In DNA form, the CDR3 reads TGTGCCAGCAGCGTAGGGTCGGCGGGGGGTGGCAAAAACATTCAGTACTTC. It is translated as CASSVGSAGGGKNIQYF. The chain is built from TRBV9 and TRBJ2-4, with TRBD2 matching 8 bases. Germline-derived CDR1 and CDR2 are SGDLS and YYNGEE. The CDR3 length is 17 residues. V gave up 0 bases and J gave up 3 bases; unmatched junction bases: 8.

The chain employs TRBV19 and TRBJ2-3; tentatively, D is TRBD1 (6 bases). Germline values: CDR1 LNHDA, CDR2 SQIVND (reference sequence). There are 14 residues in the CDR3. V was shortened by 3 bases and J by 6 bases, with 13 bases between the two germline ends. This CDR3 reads CASSIQGPGDTQYF. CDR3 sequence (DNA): TGTGCCAGTAGTATCCAGGGGCCCGGGGATACGCAGTATTTT.

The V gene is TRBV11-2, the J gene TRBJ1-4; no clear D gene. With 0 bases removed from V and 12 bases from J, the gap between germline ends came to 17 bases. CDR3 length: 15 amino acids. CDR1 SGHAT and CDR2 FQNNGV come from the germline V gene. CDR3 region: CASSLDLRARAELFF. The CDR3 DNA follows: TGTGCCAGCAGCTTAGATCTACGGGCTAGGGCGGAACTGTTTTTT.

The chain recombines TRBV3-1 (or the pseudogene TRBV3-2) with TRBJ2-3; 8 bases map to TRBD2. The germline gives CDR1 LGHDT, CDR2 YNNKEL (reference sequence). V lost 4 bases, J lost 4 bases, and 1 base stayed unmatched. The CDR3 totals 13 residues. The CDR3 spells CASSRGLADTQYF. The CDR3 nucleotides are TGTGCCAGCAGCCGGGGACTAGCAGATACGCAGTATTTT.

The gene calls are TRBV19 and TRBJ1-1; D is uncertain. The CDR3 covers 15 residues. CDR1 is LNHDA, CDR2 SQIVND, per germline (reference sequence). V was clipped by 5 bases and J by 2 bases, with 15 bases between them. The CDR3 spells CASSPWVRINTEAFF. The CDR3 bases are TGTGCCAGTAGTCCATGGGTTCGAATTAACACTGAAGCTTTCTTT.

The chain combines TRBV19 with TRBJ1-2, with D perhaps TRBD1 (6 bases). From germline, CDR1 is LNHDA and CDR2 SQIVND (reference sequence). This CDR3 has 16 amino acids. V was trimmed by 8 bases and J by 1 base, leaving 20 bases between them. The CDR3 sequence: CASSESWQGRNYGYTF. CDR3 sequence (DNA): TGTGCCAGTTCCGAGTCGTGGCAGGGGCGTAACTATGGCTACACCTTC.

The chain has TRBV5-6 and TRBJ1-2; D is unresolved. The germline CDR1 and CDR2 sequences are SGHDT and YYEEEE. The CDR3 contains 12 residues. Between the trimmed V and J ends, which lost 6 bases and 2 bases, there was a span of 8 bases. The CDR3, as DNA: TGTGCCAGCACCCTCGGGAACTATGGCTACACCTTC. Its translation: CASTLGNYGYTF.

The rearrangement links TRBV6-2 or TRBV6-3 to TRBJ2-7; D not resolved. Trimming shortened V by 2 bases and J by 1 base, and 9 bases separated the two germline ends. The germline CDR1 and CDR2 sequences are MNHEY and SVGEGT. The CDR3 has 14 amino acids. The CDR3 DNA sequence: TGTGCCAGCAGTTACGAGACGGAGTCCTACGAGCAGTACTTC. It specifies CASSYETESYEQYF.

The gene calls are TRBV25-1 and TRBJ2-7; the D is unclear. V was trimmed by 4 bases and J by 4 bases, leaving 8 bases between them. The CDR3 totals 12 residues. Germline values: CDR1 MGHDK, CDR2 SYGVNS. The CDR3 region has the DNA TGTGCCAGCAGTGTCCCAGGTTACGAGCAGTACTTC. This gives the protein CASSVPGYEQYF.

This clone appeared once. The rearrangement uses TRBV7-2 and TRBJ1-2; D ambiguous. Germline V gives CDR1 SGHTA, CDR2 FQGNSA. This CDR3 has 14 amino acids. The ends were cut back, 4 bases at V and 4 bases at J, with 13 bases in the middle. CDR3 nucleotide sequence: TGTGCCAGCAGCTCAAGTCGCGGTGGCTATGGCTACACCTTC. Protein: CASSSSRGGYGYTF. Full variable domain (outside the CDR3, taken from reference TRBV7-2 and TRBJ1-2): GAGVSQSPSNKVTEKGKDVELRCDPISGHTALYWYRQSLGQGLEFLIYFQGNSAPDKSGLPSDRFSAERTGGSVSTLTIQRTQQEDSAVYLCASSSSRGGYGYTFGSGTRLTVV.

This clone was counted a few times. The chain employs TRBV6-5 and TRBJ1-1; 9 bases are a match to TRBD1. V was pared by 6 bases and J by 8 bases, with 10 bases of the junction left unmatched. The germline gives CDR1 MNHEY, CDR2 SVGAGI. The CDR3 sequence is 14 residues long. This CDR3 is CASSATGGDSEAFF. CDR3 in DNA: TGTGCCAGCAGCGCGACAGGGGGGGACTCGGAAGCTTTCTTT.

The CDR3 here is CASSLPGQGAGGYTF. CDR3 sequence (DNA): TGTGCCAGCAGCCTCCCGGGACAGGGGGCTGGTGGCTACACCTTC. The J gene is TRBJ1-2, the V gene TRBV7-9; TRBD1 aligns across 12 bases. Germline V gene data show CDR1 as SEHNR and CDR2 as FQNEAQ (reference sequence). J was trimmed by 7 bases and V by 5 bases; bases with no gene match: 8. This CDR3 contains 15 residues.

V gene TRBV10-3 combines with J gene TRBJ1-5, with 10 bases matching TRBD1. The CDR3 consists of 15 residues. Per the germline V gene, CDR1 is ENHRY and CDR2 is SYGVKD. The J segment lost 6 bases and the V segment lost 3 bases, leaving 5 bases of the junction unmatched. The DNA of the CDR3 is TGTGCCATCAGTGACCGCGACAGGGGGCTTCAGCCCCAGCATTTT. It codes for CAISDRDRGLQPQHF.

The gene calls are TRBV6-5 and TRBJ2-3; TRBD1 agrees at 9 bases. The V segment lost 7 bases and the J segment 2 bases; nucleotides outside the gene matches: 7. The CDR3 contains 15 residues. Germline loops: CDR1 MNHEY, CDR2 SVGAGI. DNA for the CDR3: TGTGCCAGCAAAGAGGGACAGGGATACACAGATACGCAGTATTTT. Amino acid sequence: CASKEGQGYTDTQYF.

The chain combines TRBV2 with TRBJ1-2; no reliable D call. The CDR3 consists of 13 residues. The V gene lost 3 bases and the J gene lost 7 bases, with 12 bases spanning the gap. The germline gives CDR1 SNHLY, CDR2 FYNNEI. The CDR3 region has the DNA TGTGCCAGCAGTGAGGAGAGTTCCCGTGGCTACACCTTC. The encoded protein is CASSEESSRGYTF.

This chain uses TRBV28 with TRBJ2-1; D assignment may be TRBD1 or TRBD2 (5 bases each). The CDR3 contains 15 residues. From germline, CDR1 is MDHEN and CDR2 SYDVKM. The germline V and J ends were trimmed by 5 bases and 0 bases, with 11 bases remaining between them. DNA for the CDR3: TGTGCCAGCAGTGAGGGGTCCCGCTCCTACAATGAGCAGTTCTTC. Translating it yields CASSEGSRSYNEQFF.

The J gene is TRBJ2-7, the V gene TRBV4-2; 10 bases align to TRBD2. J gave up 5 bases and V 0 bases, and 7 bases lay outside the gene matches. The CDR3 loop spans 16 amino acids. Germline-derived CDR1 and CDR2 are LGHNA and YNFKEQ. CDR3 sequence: CASSQDGLAGADEQYF. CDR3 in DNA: TGTGCCAGCAGCCAAGATGGCCTAGCGGGGGCGGACGAGCAGTACTTC.

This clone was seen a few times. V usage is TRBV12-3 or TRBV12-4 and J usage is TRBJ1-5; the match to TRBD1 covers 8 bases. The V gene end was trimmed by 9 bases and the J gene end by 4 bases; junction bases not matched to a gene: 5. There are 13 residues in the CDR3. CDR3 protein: CASGQGPNQPQHF. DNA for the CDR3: TGTGCCAGTGGACAGGGCCCTAATCAGCCCCAGCATTTT.

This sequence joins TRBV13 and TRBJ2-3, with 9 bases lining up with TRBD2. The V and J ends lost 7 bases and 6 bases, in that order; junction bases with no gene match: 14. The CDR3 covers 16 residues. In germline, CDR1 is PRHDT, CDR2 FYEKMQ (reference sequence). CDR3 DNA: TGTGCCAGCATCACTGCGGGGGGGGCGCCACGGGATACGCAGTATTTT. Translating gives CASITAGGAPRDTQYF.

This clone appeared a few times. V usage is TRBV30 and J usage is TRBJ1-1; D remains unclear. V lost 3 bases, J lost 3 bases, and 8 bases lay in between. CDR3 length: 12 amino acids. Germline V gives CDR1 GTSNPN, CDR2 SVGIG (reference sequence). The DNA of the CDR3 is TGTGCCTGGAGCGCGGTGGACACTGAAGCTTTCTTT. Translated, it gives CAWSAVDTEAFF.

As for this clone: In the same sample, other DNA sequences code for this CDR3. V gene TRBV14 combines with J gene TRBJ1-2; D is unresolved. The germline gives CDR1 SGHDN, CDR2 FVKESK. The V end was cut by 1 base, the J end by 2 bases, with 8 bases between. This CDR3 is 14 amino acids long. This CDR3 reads CASSQASSNYGYTF. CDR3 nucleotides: TGTGCCAGCAGCCAAGCTTCTAGCAACTATGGCTACACCTTC. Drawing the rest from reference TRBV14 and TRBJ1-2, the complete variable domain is EAGVTQFPSHSVIEKGQTVTLRCDPISGHDNLYWYRRVMGKEIKFLLHFVKESKQDESGMPNNRFLAERTGGTYSTLKVQPAELEDSGVYFCASSQASSNYGYTFGSGTRLTVV.

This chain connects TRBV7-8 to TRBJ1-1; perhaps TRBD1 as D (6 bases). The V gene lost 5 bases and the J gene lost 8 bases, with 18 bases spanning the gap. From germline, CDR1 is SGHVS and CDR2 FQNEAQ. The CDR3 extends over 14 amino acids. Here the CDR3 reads CASSNPSQGSEAFF. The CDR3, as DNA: TGTGCCAGCAGCAACCCCTCACAGGGTAGCGAAGCTTTCTTT.

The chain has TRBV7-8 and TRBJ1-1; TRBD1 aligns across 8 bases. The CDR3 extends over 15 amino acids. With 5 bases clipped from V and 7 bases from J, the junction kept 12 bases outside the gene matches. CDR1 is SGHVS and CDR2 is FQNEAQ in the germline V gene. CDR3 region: CASSPRQGTALEAFF. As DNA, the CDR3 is TGTGCCAGCAGCCCCCGACAGGGGACAGCCCTTGAAGCTTTCTTT.

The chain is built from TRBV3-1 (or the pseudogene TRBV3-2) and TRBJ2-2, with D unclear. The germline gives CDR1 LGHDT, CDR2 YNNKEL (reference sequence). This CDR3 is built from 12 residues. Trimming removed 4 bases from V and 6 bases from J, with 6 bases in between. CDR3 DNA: TGTGCCAGCAGCCGCGTTGCCGGGGAGCTGTTTTTT. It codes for CASSRVAGELFF.

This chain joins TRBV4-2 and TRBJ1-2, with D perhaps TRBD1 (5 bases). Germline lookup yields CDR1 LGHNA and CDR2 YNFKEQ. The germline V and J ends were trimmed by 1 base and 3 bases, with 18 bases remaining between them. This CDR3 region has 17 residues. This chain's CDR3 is CASSQVGREDPDYGYTF. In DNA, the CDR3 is TGTGCCAGCAGCCAAGTAGGCAGGGAAGACCCCGACTATGGCTACACCTTC.